Below, 29 T cell receptor beta chains from the same sample are listed, as sequenced in a study of T cells in tuberculosis. TCRdb keeps only in-frame clones here, not all; method: immunoSEQ multiplex PCR. The table records around 32,000 clones, approximately 93% of them present only once. Sequenced input: PBMCs. Receptors were obtained from a donor between 5 and 29 years old with latent tuberculosis or without tuberculosis infection.

The genes are TRBV5-5 and TRBJ1-2; 7 nucleotides align to TRBD1. V dropped 4 bases and J dropped 2; count of bases not matched to a gene: 2. CDR3 length equals 13 residues. Germline CDR1 and CDR2: SGHKS and YYEKEE (reference sequence). CDR3 DNA: TGTGCCAGCAGCCTCAGGGGGAACTATGGCTACACCTTC. It yields the protein CASSLRGNYGYTF.

V and J are TRBV7-5 and TRBJ1-2; the tabulated D call, TRBD1, remains unverified against the DNA. TRBV7-5 is assigned pseudogene status. This CDR3 contains 19 residues. As DNA, the CDR3 is TGTGCCAGAAGCTGCATCAGGGGGAGGAAAGGACAGGGGGCGCAGGGCTACACCTTC. Translating gives CARSCIRGRKGQGAQGYTF.

The chain combines TRBV10-2 with TRBJ2-7; possibly TRBD2 for D (5 bases). Deletions cut 8 bases from V and 2 bases from J, with 13 bases between. The CDR3 covers 13 residues. CDR1 and CDR2 from the germline V gene are WSHSY and SAAADI. CDR3 residues: CASCLGLAYEQYF. Here the CDR3 DNA reads TGCGCCAGCTGCCTAGGACTTGCCTACGAGCAGTACTTC.

The V and J genes are TRBV19 and TRBJ2-7, with TRBD1 matching over 11 bases. The CDR3 spans 15 residues. Germline V gives CDR1 LNHDA, CDR2 SQIVND (reference sequence). V shed 9 bases and J 3 bases; nucleotides not matched to a gene: 10. The CDR3 sequence is CARRPGQGENYEQYF. The CDR3 bases are TGTGCCAGAAGACCGGGACAGGGGGAAAACTACGAGCAGTACTTC.

The chain recombines TRBV10-3 with TRBJ1-5; D is unclear. Trimming shortened V by 0 bases and J by 2 bases, and 14 bases separated the two germline ends. Germline V gene sequence: CDR1 ENHRY, CDR2 SYGVKD. The CDR3 spans 17 residues. This chain's CDR3 is CAISESPRHSRNQPQHF. Written as DNA, the CDR3 is TGTGCCATCAGTGAGTCGCCCCGACATTCTCGCAATCAGCCCCAGCATTTT.

V and J are TRBV9 and TRBJ1-3; 9 nucleotides line up with TRBD1. This CDR3 contains 15 residues. V dropped 4 bases and J dropped 1; count of bases not matched to a gene: 3. Germline CDR1 reads SGDLS; CDR2 reads YYNGEE. CDR3: CASSQDRGSGNTIYF. CDR3 DNA: TGTGCCAGCAGCCAGGACAGGGGATCTGGAAACACCATATATTTT.

The chain carries TRBV20-1 and TRBJ2-5; a weak D match, TRBD2 (5 bases). The CDR3 is 11 residues long. CDR1 DFQATT and CDR2 SNEGSKA come from the germline V gene (reference sequence). The germline V and J ends were trimmed by 6 bases and 4 bases, with 9 bases remaining between them. The CDR3 nucleotides read TGCAGTGCGGGAGCAACAGAGACCCAGTACTTC. Translating gives CSAGATETQYF.

This rearrangement joins TRBV7-2 to TRBJ2-5; 13 nucleotides align to TRBD2. The germline CDR1 and CDR2 sequences are SGHTA and FQGNSA. The CDR3 covers 15 residues. J gave up 4 bases and V 5 bases, and 4 bases lay outside the gene matches. CDR3: CASSKLAGGGETQYF. The CDR3 DNA follows: TGTGCCAGCAGCAAACTAGCGGGAGGGGGAGAGACCCAGTACTTC.

The rearrangement joins TRBV5-6 to TRBJ2-1; 12 nucleotides align to TRBD2. The CDR3 covers 17 residues. Germline V gives CDR1 SGHDT, CDR2 YYEEEE. Germline trimming cut 6 bases from V and 7 bases from J; bases unmatched to any gene: 14. For the CDR3, the DNA is TGTGCCAGCACCCGCTTAGAAGGACTAGCGGGAAGGAATGAGCAGTTCTTC. It translates to CASTRLEGLAGRNEQFF.

The chain joins TRBV27 to TRBJ1-1; TRBD1 might be the D (5 bases). This CDR3 region has 14 residues. Germline CDR1 reads MNHEY; CDR2 reads SMNVEV (reference sequence). Trimming removed 2 bases from V and 3 bases from J, with 10 bases in between. The CDR3 loop is CASSLGRVYTEAFF. The CDR3 DNA is TGTGCCAGCAGTTTAGGCAGGGTTTACACTGAAGCTTTCTTT.

The chain recombines TRBV7-8 with TRBJ1-1; D might be TRBD1 (6 bases). The CDR3 is made up of 13 amino acids. The germline V gene has CDR1 SGHVS and CDR2 FQNEAQ. Deletions cut 4 bases from V and 9 bases from J, with 15 bases between. In DNA, the CDR3 is TGTGCCAGCAGCTCCGACAGGAGAGGGAAAGCTTTCTTT. Protein sequence: CASSSDRRGKAFF.

The chain is built from TRBV5-5 and TRBJ1-5; D might be TRBD1 (6 bases). Germline V lookup: CDR1 SGHKS, CDR2 YYEKEE (reference sequence). This CDR3 spans 16 amino acids. Trimming removed 4 bases from V and 4 bases from J, with 18 bases in between. DNA of the CDR3: TGTGCCAGCAGCAAAGGGGGGGGCGAGTGGAATCAGCCCCAGCATTTT. Translation: CASSKGGGEWNQPQHF.

The genes are TRBV19 and TRBJ1-2, with unresolved D. CDR1 and CDR2 from the germline V gene are LNHDA and SQIVND (reference sequence). The V and J ends lost 8 bases and 5 bases respectively, with 12 bases between them. This CDR3 region has 12 residues. CDR3: CASLSSFYGYTF. CDR3 coding DNA: TGTGCCAGTCTTTCCAGTTTTTATGGCTACACCTTC.

The chain links TRBV4-1 to TRBJ2-1, with D possibly being TRBD2 (6 bases). Deletions cut 1 base from V and 8 bases from J, with 15 bases between. There are 15 residues in the CDR3. In germline, CDR1 is MGHRA, CDR2 YSYEKL. The CDR3 protein is CASSQVGWRVHEQFF. In nucleotides, the CDR3 is TGCGCCAGCAGCCAAGTAGGTTGGAGGGTCCATGAGCAGTTCTTC.

This chain links TRBV6-5 with TRBJ1-5; 7 nucleotides agree with TRBD1. The length of the CDR3 is 14 residues. Trimming removed 6 bases from V and 3 bases from J; junction bases left unmatched: 5. CDR1 is MNHEY, CDR2 SVGAGI, per germline. CDR3 DNA sequence: TGTGCCAGCAGATCGGGACAGATCAATCAGCCCCAGCATTTT. This codes for CASRSGQINQPQHF.

V is TRBV7-6 and J is TRBJ2-2, with 7 bases fitting TRBD2. After removal of 5 bases from V and 0 bases from J, the junction contained 3 bases not matched to a gene. This CDR3 is 15 amino acids long. Germline loops: CDR1 SGHVS, CDR2 FNYEAQ. CDR3 loop: CASSRLAANTGELFF. The CDR3, as DNA: TGTGCCAGCAGCCGACTAGCAGCGAACACCGGGGAGCTGTTTTTT. The full variable domain, completed using reference TRBV7-6 and TRBJ2-2, is GAGVSQSPRYKVTKRGQDVALRCDPISGHVSLYWYRQALGQGPEFLTYFNYEAQQDKSGLPNDRFSAERPEGSISTLTIQRTEQRDSAMYRCASSRLAANTGELFFGEGSRLTVL.

The chain combines TRBV4-1 with TRBJ2-7; the match to TRBD2 covers 7 bases. The germline CDR1 and CDR2 sequences are MGHRA and YSYEKL. The length of the CDR3 is 16 residues. After removal of 0 bases from V and 0 bases from J, the junction contained 5 bases not matched to a gene. The CDR3, as DNA: TGCGCCAGCAGCCAAGATTGGCTAGCGGACTCCTACGAGCAGTACTTC. It specifies CASSQDWLADSYEQYF.

The chain carries TRBV6-5 and TRBJ1-2, with 7 nucleotides matching TRBD1. With 4 bases clipped from V and 4 bases from J, the junction kept 6 bases outside the gene matches. Germline loops: CDR1 MNHEY, CDR2 SVGAGI. The CDR3 has 14 amino acids. This chain's CDR3 is CASSSPGQIYGYTF. The CDR3 DNA is TGTGCCAGCAGTTCCCCGGGACAGATCTATGGCTACACCTTC.

The V gene is TRBV14, the J gene TRBJ2-1; unclear D gene. The CDR3 consists of 13 residues. The germline V gene has CDR1 SGHDN and CDR2 FVKESK. With 4 bases removed from V and 8 bases from J, the gap between germline ends came to 12 bases. The CDR3 loop is CASSPGLAYEQFF. The DNA for the CDR3 is TGTGCCAGCAGCCCCGGATTAGCCTATGAGCAGTTCTTC.

CDR3 bases: TGTGCCAGCAGAAAACGGATGAAACTAGACAATGAGCAGTTCTTC. Protein product: CASRKRMKLDNEQFF. The chain has TRBV6-1 and TRBJ2-1; D might be TRBD2 (5 bases). With 6 bases removed from V and 5 bases from J, the gap between germline ends came to 17 bases. Germline V lookup: CDR1 MNHNS, CDR2 SASEGT. The CDR3 has 15 residues.

The V gene is TRBV6-6, the J gene TRBJ2-3, with D perhaps TRBD2 (6 bases). The CDR3 length is 14 residues. Deletions cut 2 bases from V and 3 bases from J, with 9 bases between. Germline lookup yields CDR1 MNHNY and CDR2 SVGAGI (reference sequence). CDR3 in DNA: TGTGCCAGCAGTTACCGGAGGGAGACAGATACGCAGTATTTT. This gives the protein CASSYRRETDTQYF.

The V call is TRBV2, the J call TRBJ2-7, with 7 bases identical to TRBD2. The CDR3 has 13 residues. V lost 3 bases, J lost 6 bases, and 5 bases stayed unmatched. CDR1 is SNHLY and CDR2 is FYNNEI in the germline V gene. CDR3 loop: CASSEMGGVEQYF. CDR3 bases: TGTGCCAGCAGTGAGATGGGGGGGGTCGAGCAGTACTTC.

This sequence joins TRBV7-2 and TRBJ2-7; TRBD2 agrees at 8 bases. The V gene's germline CDR1 is SGHTA and CDR2 FQGNSA. V lost 5 bases, J lost 7 bases, and 13 bases stayed unmatched. This CDR3 is built from 15 residues. The CDR3 coding sequence is TGTGCCAGCAGCACGGATAGCGGGACTGAGCAAGAGCAGTACTTC. Translated: CASSTDSGTEQEQYF. The entire variable domain, with the rest obtained from reference TRBV7-2 and TRBJ2-7, is as follows: GAGVSQSPSNKVTEKGKDVELRCDPISGHTALYWYRQSLGQGLEFLIYFQGNSAPDKSGLPSDRFSAERTGGSVSTLTIQRTQQEDSAVYLCASSTDSGTEQEQYFGPGTRLTVT.

This clone was counted once. The J gene is TRBJ1-3, the V gene TRBV6-5; weak D call: TRBD1 (5 bases). This CDR3 region has 13 residues. Germline assignment: CDR1 MNHEY and CDR2 SVGAGI. The germline V and J ends were trimmed by 8 bases and 2 bases, with 10 bases remaining between them. The CDR3 sequence: CASGARPGNTIYF. DNA for the CDR3: TGTGCCAGCGGGGCCCGCCCTGGAAACACCATATATTTT.

The chain has TRBV11-2 and TRBJ2-1; TRBD2 is a possible D gene (5 bases). CDR1 is SGHAT, CDR2 FQNNGV, per germline. The CDR3 consists of 15 residues. V was trimmed by 0 bases and J by 7 bases, leaving 13 bases between them. CDR3 nucleotides: TGTGCCAGCAGCTTAGAGGGAGTTTTATTTAATGAGCAGTTCTTC. Translation: CASSLEGVLFNEQFF.

V is TRBV2 and J is TRBJ2-7, with 8 bases aligning to TRBD2. CDR1 is SNHLY, CDR2 FYNNEI, per germline. CDR3 size: 12 residues. With 11 bases clipped from V and 7 bases from J, the junction kept 10 bases outside the gene matches. Here the CDR3 DNA reads TGTGCCTGTCTCGGGGGGGTGGGAGAGCAGTACTTC. It translates to CACLGGVGEQYF.

The genes are TRBV19 and TRBJ2-7; perhaps TRBD2 as D (6 bases). V was trimmed by 5 bases and J by 6 bases, leaving 11 bases between them. The CDR3 length is 12 residues. Germline values: CDR1 LNHDA, CDR2 SQIVND (reference sequence). The CDR3 spells CASSPRRGEQYF. As DNA, the CDR3 is TGTGCCAGTAGTCCCCGGAGGGGCGAGCAGTACTTC.

The rearrangement uses TRBV5-6 and TRBJ1-1; 11 bases fit TRBD1. The germline V gene has CDR1 SGHDT and CDR2 YYEEEE. With V trimmed by 7 bases and J by 3 bases, 5 bases remained unmatched. The CDR3 is 14 amino acids. The CDR3, as DNA: TGTGCCAGCGCACGGGACAGGGGGTACACTGAAGCTTTCTTT. Translated, it gives CASARDRGYTEAFF.

V gene TRBV9 combines with J gene TRBJ2-3; TRBD2 agrees at 10 bases. Germline V gene sequence: CDR1 SGDLS, CDR2 YYNGEE. This CDR3 spans 15 amino acids. Germline trimming cut 3 bases from V and 4 bases from J; bases unmatched to any gene: 5. CDR3 amino acids: CASSASGRGADTQYF. CDR3 sequence (DNA): TGTGCCAGCAGCGCGAGCGGGAGGGGGGCAGATACGCAGTATTTT.